This is a list of T cell receptor beta chains from one sample in a study of T-cell reconstitution after alpha-beta-depleted transplantation in children. MiXCR was run by TCRdb on the PCR reads, yielding one entry per CDR3 protein. Among around 17,000 distinct CDR3 sequences listed, 4.5% to 6.5% were seen once. The material sequenced was PBMCs, taken before TCRalphabeta/CD19-depleted stem cell transplant. All receptors derive from a boy younger than 18 with acute lymphoblastic leukemia, due to receive a stem cell transplant. The CDR3 runs from the conserved cysteine through the conserved F or W. Fields, in order: CDR3 protein, CDR3 DNA, V gene, D gene, J gene, clone size. The D gene is left open where the match is weak. Clone size appears in some rows only: once, few, many, or a class for an expanded clone.

CDR3: CASSLGWMGPSDGYTF
DNA: TGTGCCAGCAGCTTAGGATGGATGGGACCCAGCGATGGCTACACCTTC
V: TRBV7-9
D: .
J: TRBJ1-2
size: many

CDR3: CATMARGYNTEAFF
DNA: TGTGCCACCATGGCTAGAGGATACAACACTGAAGCTTTCTTT
V: TRBV15
D: .
J: TRBJ1-1
size: many

CDR3: CASSQVDRPTGELFF
DNA: TGCGCCAGCAGCCAAGTTGACAGGCCAACCGGGGAGCTGTTTTTT
V: TRBV4-1
D: .
J: TRBJ2-2
size: many

CDR3: CASSHKDRGYEQYF
DNA: TGTGCCAGCAGCCACAAAGACAGGGGGTACGAGCAGTACTTC
V: TRBV14
D: TRBD1
J: TRBJ2-7
size: many

CDR3: CSVEHPGAYTDTQYF
DNA: TGCAGCGTTGAGCACCCAGGGGCCTACACAGATACGCAGTATTTT
V: TRBV29-1
D: .
J: TRBJ2-3
size: many

CDR3: CASRRGGQDNSPLHF
DNA: TGTGCCAGCAGAAGGGGGGGTCAAGATAATTCACCCCTCCACTTT
V: TRBV5-5
D: .
J: TRBJ1-6
size: many

CDR3: CSAGGAVGEQFF
DNA: TGCAGTGCTGGGGGGGCGGTTGGTGAGCAGTTCTTC
V: TRBV20-1
D: .
J: TRBJ2-1
size: medium-sized

CDR3: CASSPNTDTQYF
DNA: TGCGCCAGCAGCCCAAACACAGATACGCAGTATTTT
V: TRBV5-1
D: .
J: TRBJ2-3
size: medium-sized

CDR3: CASSLDRLQGSYNEQFF
DNA: TGCGCCAGCAGCCTAGACAGGCTGCAGGGCTCCTACAATGAGCAGTTCTTC
V: TRBV4-3
D: .
J: TRBJ2-1
size: medium-sized

CDR3: CSARERGLAGADTQYF
DNA: TGCAGTGCTAGAGAAAGGGGACTAGCGGGGGCAGATACGCAGTATTTT
V: TRBV20-1
D: TRBD2
J: TRBJ2-3
size: medium-sized

CDR3: CASSPGSPWANVLTF
DNA: TGTGCCAGCAGCCCCGGGAGCCCTTGGGCCAACGTCCTGACTTTC
V: TRBV5-6
D: .
J: TRBJ2-6
size: once

CDR3: CSARFMGLAYEQYF
DNA: TGCAGTGCTAGATTTATGGGACTAGCCTACGAGCAGTACTTC
V: TRBV20-1
D: TRBD2
J: TRBJ2-7
size: medium-sized

CDR3: CASGPTFRVVQETQYF
DNA: TGTGCCAGTGGCCCCACGTTCAGGGTCGTCCAAGAGACCCAGTACTTC
V: TRBV19
D: .
J: TRBJ2-5
size: .

CDR3: CSVWISSYNEQFF
DNA: TGCAGCGTGTGGATTAGCTCCTACAATGAGCAGTTCTTC
V: TRBV29-1
D: .
J: TRBJ2-1
size: many

CDR3: CASSLSRGFAEAFF
DNA: TGTGCCAGCAGTTTAAGTCGGGGCTTCGCTGAAGCTTTCTTT
V: TRBV27
D: .
J: TRBJ1-1
size: many

CDR3: CASSLRDRVLSTNEKLFF
DNA: TGTGCCAGCAGCTTGAGGGACAGAGTCTTATCAACTAATGAAAAACTGTTTTTT
V: TRBV5-6
D: TRBD1
J: TRBJ1-4
size: many

CDR3: CASRDRFRYNEQFF
DNA: TGTGCCAGCAGGGACAGATTTCGCTACAATGAGCAGTTCTTC
V: TRBV6-1
D: .
J: TRBJ2-1
size: medium-sized

CDR3: CAMGLVWSNEKLFF
DNA: TGTGCCATGGGCTTGGTCTGGTCTAATGAAAAACTGTTTTTT
V: TRBV5-5
D: .
J: TRBJ1-4
size: few

CDR3: CASTQSPATGLGMGNQPQHF
DNA: TGTGCCAGTACCCAAAGTCCCGCGACAGGTTTGGGGATGGGCAATCAGCCCCAGCATTTT
V: TRBV19
D: .
J: TRBJ1-5
size: many

CDR3: CASSVSPGSNNEQFF
DNA: TGTGCCAGCAGCGTATCCCCCGGCTCCAACAATGAGCAGTTCTTC
V: TRBV9
D: .
J: TRBJ2-1
size: medium-sized

CDR3: CASRGQFYGYTF
DNA: TGTGCCAGCAGGGGACAGTTCTATGGCTACACCTTC
V: TRBV6-2/TRBV6-3
D: TRBD1
J: TRBJ1-2
size: many

CDR3: CASSQTGDSYNEQFF
DNA: TGCGCCAGCAGCCAAACAGGGGATTCCTACAATGAGCAGTTCTTC
V: TRBV4-3
D: TRBD1
J: TRBJ2-1
size: many

CDR3: CASSWEFSNQPQHF
DNA: TGTGCCAGCAGTTGGGAGTTTAGCAATCAGCCCCAGCATTTT
V: TRBV6-2/TRBV6-3
D: .
J: TRBJ1-5
size: many

CDR3: CASSQDISDSYTEAFF
DNA: TGCGCCAGCAGCCAAGATATATCGGACAGCTACACTGAAGCTTTCTTT
V: TRBV4-1
D: .
J: TRBJ1-1
size: many

CDR3: CASMGGPTDTQYF
DNA: TGTGCCAGCATGGGAGGACCCACAGATACGCAGTATTTT
V: TRBV11-3
D: .
J: TRBJ2-3
size: many

CDR3: CASSVEGGEQYF
DNA: TGTGCCAGCAGCGTAGAGGGCGGCGAGCAGTACTTC
V: TRBV9
D: .
J: TRBJ2-7
size: many

CDR3: CASRSQENQPQHF
DNA: TGTGCCAGCAGATCCCAGGAAAATCAGCCCCAGCATTTT
V: TRBV6-5
D: .
J: TRBJ1-5
size: many

CDR3: CASSLGRGSYEQYF
DNA: TGTGCCAGCAGCTTGGGTCGGGGCTCCTACGAGCAGTACTTC
V: TRBV5-4
D: .
J: TRBJ2-7
size: .

CDR3: CASSVWVSVNTGELFF
DNA: TGTGCCAGCAGCGTATGGGTTAGCGTGAACACCGGGGAGCTGTTTTTT
V: TRBV9
D: .
J: TRBJ2-2
size: many

CDR3: CSADPGLDTEAFF
DNA: TGCAGTGCTGATCCGGGTCTGGACACTGAAGCTTTCTTT
V: TRBV20-1
D: .
J: TRBJ1-1
size: many

CDR3: CSARDAPGDGYTF
DNA: TGCAGTGCTAGAGATGCCCCGGGAGATGGCTACACCTTC
V: TRBV20-1
D: .
J: TRBJ1-2
size: many

CDR3: CASSFSRNTGELFF
DNA: TGTGCCAGCAGTTTCTCCAGGAACACCGGGGAGCTGTTTTTT
V: TRBV27
D: .
J: TRBJ2-2
size: many

CDR3: CASSYGQKMNTEAFF
DNA: TGTGCCAGCAGTTATGGGCAGAAGATGAACACTGAAGCTTTCTTT
V: TRBV6-2/TRBV6-3
D: .
J: TRBJ1-1
size: many

CDR3: CALSPPGELFF
DNA: TGCGCCCTAAGCCCCCCCGGGGAGCTGTTTTTT
V: TRBV5-1
D: .
J: TRBJ2-2
size: many

CDR3: CASSYIRARDEQYF
DNA: TGTGCCAGCAGTTACATCAGGGCCCGAGACGAGCAGTACTTC
V: TRBV6-2/TRBV6-3
D: .
J: TRBJ2-7
size: many

CDR3: CASSLASSYNEQFF
DNA: TGCGCCAGCAGCTTGGCTAGCTCCTACAATGAGCAGTTCTTC
V: TRBV5-1
D: .
J: TRBJ2-1
size: many

CDR3: CASRGTGSNQPQHF
DNA: TGTGCCAGCAGGGGGACAGGGAGCAATCAGCCCCAGCATTTT
V: TRBV6-5
D: TRBD1
J: TRBJ1-5
size: many

CDR3: CASSLAYGTYEQYF
DNA: TGCGCCAGCAGCTTGGCTTACGGGACCTACGAGCAGTACTTC
V: TRBV5-1
D: .
J: TRBJ2-7
size: many

CDR3: CASSYSLVVAGELFF
DNA: TGTGCCAGCAGTTACAGCCTCGTAGTTGCCGGGGAGCTGTTTTTT
V: TRBV7-9
D: .
J: TRBJ2-2
size: many

CDR3: CASSLSGGAVWGDGEQFF
DNA: TGTGCCAGCAGCCTAAGCGGGGGGGCCGTCTGGGGGGATGGGGAGCAGTTCTTC
V: TRBV12-3/TRBV12-4
D: TRBD2
J: TRBJ2-1
size: many

CDR3: CASSQTESGANVLTF
DNA: TGTGCCAGCAGCCAGACAGAGTCTGGGGCCAACGTCCTGACTTTC
V: TRBV7-9
D: .
J: TRBJ2-6
size: medium-sized

CDR3: CASRSTGGAYEQYF
DNA: TGTGCCAGCAGGTCGACAGGGGGCGCGTACGAGCAGTACTTC
V: TRBV27
D: TRBD1
J: TRBJ2-7
size: many

CDR3: CASSFGGRWSYNEQFF
DNA: TGTGCCAGCAGTTTCGGTGGGAGGTGGTCCTACAATGAGCAGTTCTTC
V: TRBV27
D: .
J: TRBJ2-1
size: many

CDR3: CSAVVGQGDGYTF
DNA: TGCAGCGCTGTGGTGGGACAGGGGGATGGCTACACCTTC
V: TRBV29-1
D: TRBD1
J: TRBJ1-2
size: many

CDR3: CSARVTREAQPQHF
DNA: TGCAGTGCTAGAGTCACGAGGGAGGCTCAGCCCCAGCATTTT
V: TRBV20-1
D: .
J: TRBJ1-5
size: many

CDR3: CASTPDSREAFF
DNA: TGTGCCAGCACCCCCGACAGCCGTGAAGCTTTCTTT
V: TRBV28
D: .
J: TRBJ1-1
size: many

CDR3: CASRQITTNEKLFF
DNA: TGTGCCAGCAGACAAATAACAACTAATGAAAAACTGTTTTTT
V: TRBV6-5
D: .
J: TRBJ1-4
size: many

CDR3: CASTFGQNYEQYF
DNA: TGTGCCAGCACCTTTGGACAGAACTACGAGCAGTACTTC
V: TRBV6-5
D: .
J: TRBJ2-7
size: many

CDR3: CASSQNRGLQPQHF
DNA: TGCGCCAGCAGCCAGAACAGGGGTTTGCAGCCCCAGCATTTT
V: TRBV4-1
D: TRBD1
J: TRBJ1-5
size: many

CDR3: CASSQDRARSSYEQYF
DNA: TGTGCCAGCAGCCAAGATAGGGCAAGAAGCTCCTACGAGCAGTACTTC
V: TRBV3-1
D: .
J: TRBJ2-7
size: many

CDR3: CSAPTLTSGRNNEQFF
DNA: TGCAGTGCGCCAACACTCACAAGCGGGAGGAACAATGAGCAGTTCTTC
V: TRBV20-1
D: TRBD2
J: TRBJ2-1
size: many

CDR3: CASSMFEGQGPQHF
DNA: TGTGCCAGTAGTATGTTTGAGGGGCAGGGGCCCCAGCATTTT
V: TRBV19
D: .
J: TRBJ1-5
size: many

CDR3: CASSSGLAGGRSSYNEQFF
DNA: TGTGCCAGCAGCTCGGGACTAGCGGGGGGTCGCAGCTCCTACAATGAGCAGTTCTTC
V: TRBV11-1
D: TRBD2
J: TRBJ2-1
size: many

CDR3: CASSGGTSDEQYF
DNA: TGCGCCAGCAGCGGCGGGACTAGCGACGAGCAGTACTTC
V: TRBV5-1
D: TRBD2
J: TRBJ2-7
size: medium-sized